One and the same sample provided the 6 T cell receptor beta chains below, sequenced in a study of graft-versus-host responses after intestinal transplantation. Their antigens remain unidentified. This table comes from immunoSEQ multiplex PCR, and its TCRdb copy is limited to in-frame clones, with some not included. This table has tens of thousands of clones, approximately 90% appearing once. Material: unstimulated CD4+ T cells sorted from spleen or lymph node cells, obtained before transplant. The receptor set was obtained from a human donor who was the organ donor for an intestinal transplant.

The chain joins TRBV5-1 to TRBJ1-3, with TRBD1 identical over 7 bases. This CDR3 region has 17 residues. V was clipped by 3 bases and J by 0 bases; unmatched bases: 9. From germline, CDR1 is SGHRS and CDR2 YFSETQ. The CDR3 here is CASSWGDSFSSGNTIYF. The CDR3 DNA is TGCGCCAGCAGCTGGGGGGACAGTTTTAGCTCTGGAAACACCATATATTTT.

The chain is built from TRBV6-1 and TRBJ1-1, with 7 bases lining up with TRBD1. This CDR3 spans 14 amino acids. The V gene end was trimmed by 5 bases and the J gene end by 3 bases; junction bases not matched to a gene: 6. Germline values: CDR1 MNHNS, CDR2 SASEGT. The CDR3 loop is CASSNAGGDTEAFF. CDR3 sequence (DNA): TGTGCCAGCAGTAACGCAGGGGGAGACACTGAAGCTTTCTTT.

The chain carries TRBV23-1 and TRBJ2-1; D gene uncertain. TRBV23-1 is filed as an ORF, its function uncertain. V was clipped by 0 bases and J by 16 bases, with 16 bases between them. The CDR3 extends over 13 amino acids. The CDR3 DNA sequence: TGCGCCAGCAGTCAATCGCTATCCGCACTCAAATTCTTC. Translated: CASSQSLSALKFF.

The chain recombines TRBV11-2 with TRBJ2-1, with D perhaps matching TRBD2 (6 bases). Germline V gene data show CDR1 as SGHAT and CDR2 as FQNNGV. With 5 bases removed from V and 3 bases from J, the gap between germline ends came to 23 bases. CDR3 length: 18 residues. Here the CDR3 reads CASSRDFVTDLGYNEQFF. The CDR3 DNA reads TGTGCCAGCAGCAGGGACTTCGTAACGGACCTCGGCTACAATGAGCAGTTCTTC.

V and J are TRBV10-2 and TRBJ2-1; 10 bases align to TRBD2. Germline CDR1 reads WSHSY; CDR2 reads SAAADI. CDR3 length: 12 amino acids. V lost 1 base and J lost 12; bases outside the gene matches: 0. The CDR3 is CASSELAGGQFF. The CDR3, as DNA: TGCGCCAGCAGTGAGTTAGCGGGAGGGCAGTTCTTC.

The genes are TRBV10-2 and TRBJ1-2; D not resolved. Germline V lookup: CDR1 WSHSY, CDR2 SAAADI. V lost 3 bases and J 4 bases, leaving 3 bases between the germline ends. The CDR3 contains 11 residues. The CDR3: CASSDFYGYTF. As DNA, the CDR3 is TGCGCCAGCAGTGACTTCTATGGCTACACCTTC.